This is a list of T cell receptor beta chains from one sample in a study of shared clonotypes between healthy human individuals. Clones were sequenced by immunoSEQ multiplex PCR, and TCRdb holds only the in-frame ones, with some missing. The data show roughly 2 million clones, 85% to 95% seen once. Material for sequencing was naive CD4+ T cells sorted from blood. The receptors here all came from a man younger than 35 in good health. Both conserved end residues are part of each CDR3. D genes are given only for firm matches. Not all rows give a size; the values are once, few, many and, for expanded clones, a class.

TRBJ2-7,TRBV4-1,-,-,CASSQSEFSLYEQYF,TGCGCCAGCAGCCAGTCCGAGTTTTCCCTTTACGAGCAGTACTTC
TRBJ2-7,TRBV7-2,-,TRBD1,CASSHQDRVGEQYF,TGTGCCAGCAGCCATCAGGACAGGGTTGGCGAGCAGTACTTC
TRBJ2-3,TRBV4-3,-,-,CASSQDPGSTDTQYF,TGCGCCAGCAGCCAAGATCCGGGAAGCACAGATACGCAGTATTTT
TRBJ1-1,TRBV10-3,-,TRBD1,CASRTGLSEAFF,TGTGCCAGCAGGACAGGGTTATCTGAAGCTTTCTTT
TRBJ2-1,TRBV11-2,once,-,CASSLDVDLGQFF,TGTGCCAGCAGCTTAGACGTCGACCTTGGGCAGTTCTTC
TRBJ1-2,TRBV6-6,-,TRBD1,CASRKTGSNYGYTF,TGTGCCAGCAGAAAGACAGGGTCAAACTATGGCTACACCTTC
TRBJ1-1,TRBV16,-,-,CASSAQEGEGGTEAFF,TGTGCCAGCAGCGCCCAAGAAGGGGAAGGAGGCACTGAAGCTTTCTTT
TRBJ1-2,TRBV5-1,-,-,CASSFQGSKSYGYTF,TGCGCCAGCAGCTTCCAGGGTTCGAAAAGCTATGGCTACACCTTC
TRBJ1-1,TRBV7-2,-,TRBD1,CASSIRGQGTEAFF,TGTGCCAGCAGTATCAGGGGGCAGGGCACTGAAGCTTTCTTT
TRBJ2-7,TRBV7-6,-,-,CASSPGTFTYEQYF,TGTGCCAGCAGCCCGGGGACATTTACCTACGAGCAGTACTTC
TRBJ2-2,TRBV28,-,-,CASQDLNTGELFF,TGTGCCAGCCAGGACCTGAACACCGGGGAGCTGTTTTTT
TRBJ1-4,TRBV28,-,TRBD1,CASTRQGSNEKLFF,TGTGCCAGCACCAGACAGGGTTCGAATGAAAAACTGTTTTTT
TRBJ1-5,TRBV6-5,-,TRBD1,CASSMTGGGQPQHF,TGTGCCAGCAGTATGACAGGGGGCGGCCAGCCCCAGCATTTT
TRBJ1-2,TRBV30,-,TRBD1,CAWNRQGRIPPYGYTF,TGTGCCTGGAACCGACAGGGCCGAATACCTCCCTATGGCTACACCTTC
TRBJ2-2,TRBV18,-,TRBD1,CASSRGGTDTGELFF,TGTGCCAGCTCACGAGGGGGCACGGACACCGGGGAGCTGTTTTTT
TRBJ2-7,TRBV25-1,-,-,CASMRGVRDEQYF,TGTGCCAGCATGAGGGGTGTAAGGGACGAGCAGTACTTC
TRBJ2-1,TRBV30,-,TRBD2,CAFTSGPYNEQFF,TGTGCCTTTACTAGCGGGCCATACAATGAGCAGTTCTTC
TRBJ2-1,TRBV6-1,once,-,CASSPLAYNEQFF,TGTGCCAGCAGCCCACTAGCTTACAATGAGCAGTTCTTC
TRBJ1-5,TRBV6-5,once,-,CASSLEGGQPQHF,TGTGCCAGCAGCCTAGAGGGAGGTCAGCCCCAGCATTTT